Each of the 10 T cell receptor beta chains below was sequenced from the same sample in a study of blood T cell repertoires in COVID-19. Clones were read by immunoSEQ multiplex PCR, and TCRdb kept only the in-frame ones, dropping some. This table holds 60,000 to 95,000 clones, around 74% found once. Sequences were obtained from peripheral blood. The receptors shown here come from a human donor with acute or convalescent COVID-19. The donor label of this sample is uncertain.

The chain combines TRBV27 with TRBJ1-1; D is undetermined. V lost 7 bases and J 4 bases, leaving 13 bases between the germline ends. Germline loops: CDR1 MNHEY, CDR2 SMNVEV (reference sequence). The CDR3 length is 13 residues. The chain's CDR3 is CASIPAGGTEAFF. CDR3 nucleotides: TGTGCCAGCATCCCCGCGGGAGGCACTGAAGCTTTCTTT.

The chain carries TRBV5-1 and TRBJ1-1; 7 nucleotides align to TRBD1. The CDR3 contains 14 residues. CDR1 SGHRS and CDR2 YFSETQ come from the germline V gene. The trim removed 2 bases at V and 1 base at J, leaving 2 bases unmatched. In nucleotides, the CDR3 is TGCGCCAGCAGCTTCGACAGGGCGAACACTGAAGCTTTCTTT. Its protein is CASSFDRANTEAFF.

This clone was observed a few times. The chain carries TRBV4-3 and TRBJ1-6; D is undetermined. The CDR3 consists of 16 residues. Germline V lookup: CDR1 LGHNA, CDR2 YSLEER. Trimming removed 1 base at V and 0 bases at J, with 7 bases between. CDR3 in DNA: TGCGCCAGCAGCCAAGGGGCGGGCTCCTATAATTCACCCCTCCACTTT. Its translation: CASSQGAGSYNSPLHF.

This chain connects TRBV28 to TRBJ1-5, with 8 bases aligning to TRBD1. The CDR3 contains 13 residues. The germline CDR1 and CDR2 sequences are MDHEN and SYDVKM. With V trimmed by 6 bases and J by 7 bases, 5 bases remained unmatched. Written as DNA, the CDR3 is TGTGCCAGCAGACCGGACAGGGACCAGCCCCAGCATTTT. This gives the protein CASRPDRDQPQHF.

The genes are TRBV19 and TRBJ2-6; the D gene is possibly TRBD1 (6 bases). Trimming cost V 9 bases and J 2 bases, with 14 bases left between them. CDR1 is LNHDA, CDR2 SQIVND, per germline (reference sequence). CDR3 size: 15 residues. In DNA, the CDR3 is TGTGCCAGCTCACAGGGTAACCCTGGGGCCAACGTCCTGACTTTC. Protein sequence: CASSQGNPGANVLTF.

This chain connects TRBV7-2 to TRBJ2-5, with D perhaps TRBD1 (5 bases). The CDR3 runs to 13 residues. Trimming pared 5 bases from V and 2 bases from J, leaving 9 bases between. From germline, CDR1 is SGHTA and CDR2 FQGNSA. The CDR3 DNA sequence: TGTGCCAGCAGCCCGACAGTTCAAGAGACCCAGTACTTC. Its translation: CASSPTVQETQYF.

This clone has just one count. The CDR3 DNA sequence: TGTGCCAGCAGCTTGGTCCTAGCGGGAGGGCGGACCGGGGAGCTGTTTTTT. Encoded protein: CASSLVLAGGRTGELFF. J is TRBJ2-2 and V is TRBV5-6, with 12 bases that match TRBD2. V gave up 0 bases and J gave up 5 bases; unmatched junction bases: 5. The CDR3 spans 17 residues. CDR1 SGHDT and CDR2 YYEEEE come from the germline V gene.

The J gene is TRBJ2-7, the V gene TRBV5-6, with D maybe TRBD1 (5 bases). Per germline, CDR1 SGHDT and CDR2 YYEEEE. The CDR3 loop spans 14 amino acids. The V gene lost 2 bases and the J gene lost 1 base, with 10 bases spanning the gap. CDR3 coding DNA: TGTGCCAGCAGCTTAAGGGGCGGATCCTACGAGCAGTACTTC. As protein: CASSLRGGSYEQYF.

This clone was recorded a few times. V usage is TRBV9 and J usage is TRBJ1-1; D is unclear. The V and J ends lost 3 bases and 5 bases respectively, with 17 bases between them. CDR3 length: 15 residues. Germline V lookup: CDR1 SGDLS, CDR2 YYNGEE. For the CDR3, the DNA is TGTGCCAGCAGCGCGATGCTCGGGATGGGGACTGAAGCTTTCTTT. Residues: CASSAMLGMGTEAFF.

This clone was counted a few times. The chain recombines TRBV10-1 with TRBJ1-2; 7 bases agree with TRBD1. Germline V gene sequence: CDR1 WNHNN, CDR2 SYGVQD (reference sequence). V trimming: 5 bases; J trimming: 4 bases; junction bases outside the gene matches: 4. This CDR3 contains 13 residues. This CDR3 is CASSPSGGYGYTF. CDR3 nucleotides: TGCGCCAGCAGTCCCTCAGGGGGCTATGGCTACACCTTC.